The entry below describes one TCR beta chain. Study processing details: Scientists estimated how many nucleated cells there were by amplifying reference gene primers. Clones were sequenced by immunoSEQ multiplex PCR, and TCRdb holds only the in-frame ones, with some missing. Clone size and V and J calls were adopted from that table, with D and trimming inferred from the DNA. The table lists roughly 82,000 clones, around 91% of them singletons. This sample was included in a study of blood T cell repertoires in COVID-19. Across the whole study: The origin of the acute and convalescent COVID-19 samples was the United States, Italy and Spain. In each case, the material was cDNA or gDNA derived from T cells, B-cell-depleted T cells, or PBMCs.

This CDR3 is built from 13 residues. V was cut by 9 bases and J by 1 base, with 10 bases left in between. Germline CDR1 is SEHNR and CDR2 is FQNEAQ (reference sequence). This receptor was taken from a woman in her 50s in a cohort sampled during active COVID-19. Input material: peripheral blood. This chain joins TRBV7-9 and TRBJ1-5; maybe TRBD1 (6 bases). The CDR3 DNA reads TGTGCCAGTCAGGGGCAAAGCAATCAGCCCCAGCATTTT. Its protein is CASQGQSNQPQHF.